This section outlines one T cell receptor (beta chain) sequence together with its context. Its cognate antigen is unknown. These data belong to a study of blood T cells in healthy people across ages. About the study: In model experiments, template switching was able to capture about one barcoded beta molecule for every two T cells that were present.

Together with a sample-barcoded 5' primer, a J-beta primer mix was included in a second PCR lasting about 6 to 11 cycles. Each CDR3 protein gets one entry after TCRdb re-called the 5' RACE reads with MiXCR. The sample includes 450,000 to 650,000 distinct CDR3 sequences, less than 25% of them seen just once. Overall study findings and caveats: Older age went with lower TCR beta diversity per million T cells, in a roughly linear way.

Germline loops: CDR1 SQVTM, CDR2 ANQGSEA. The length of the CDR3 is 13 residues. Germline trimming cut 4 bases from V and 2 bases from J; bases unmatched to any gene: 3. This sample was shared with a second study, whose subject was T cells of mothers and their children.

The sequencing sample was made of blood. The gene calls are TRBV29-1 and TRBJ1-2; 8 nucleotides agree with TRBD1. This clonotype was sampled from a boy between 10 and 17 years old in good health. CDR3 sequence: CSVARTGNYGYTF. The DNA for the CDR3 is TGCAGCGTTGCCCGGACAGGGAACTATGGCTACACCTTC.